The sample holds one count of the clone carrying this T cell receptor (beta chain). Its antigen is unidentified. Repertoires were generated with immunoSEQ multiplex PCR, while TCRdb's copy carries only in-frame clones and drops some. The data hold under 100,000 clones, with under 95% observed a single time. These data are taken from a study of graft-versus-host responses after intestinal transplantation. Notes on the study in general: GvH clones surfaced in recipient marrow, some emerging earlier in ileum or blood. Peak GvH clone levels in circulation were associated with early post-transplant HvG declines.

The clonotype comes from a human donor who was the organ donor for an intestinal transplant. Source: unstimulated CD8+ T cells sorted from spleen or lymph node cells, taken before transplant.

CDR3 nucleotide sequence: TGTGCCAGCAGCCAATCGGCTAGTCAGGGGCACGACGAGCAGTACTTC. This sequence encodes CASSQSASQGHDEQYF. This chain joins TRBV4-2 and TRBJ2-7; perhaps TRBD1 as D (6 bases). Trimming stripped 2 bases from V and 5 bases from J, with 19 bases between. CDR3 length equals 16 residues. Germline CDR1 reads LGHNA; CDR2 reads YNFKEQ.